This TCR beta chain was found in a study of blood T cells in healthy people across ages. The use of a sample-barcoded 5' primer and a J-beta primer mix characterized a second PCR of roughly 7 to 11 cycles. TCRdb reprocessed the 5' RACE reads with MiXCR, giving one entry per CDR3 protein. The sample comprises 1 million to 1.2 million distinct CDR3 sequences, more than 30% of which are singletons, and over 10% rests with the top ten. Germline V lookup: CDR1 KGHDR, CDR2 SFDVKD. The CDR3 has 16 residues. The sequence was obtained from a man in his late teens or twenties in good health. The rearrangement uses TRBV24-1 and TRBJ2-5; TRBD1 or TRBD2 may be the D gene (5 bases each). Judging by the DNA end, TRBJ2-7 fits better; the J call may be wrong. Input material: blood. In nucleotides, the CDR3 is TGTGCCACCAGTGATGGGGGTTCGGCTAAAAAAGGCGAGCAGTACTTC. Protein product: CATSDGGSAKKGEQYF.